This TCR beta chain emerged from a study of OX40 agonist ivuxolimab in advanced cancers. Study as a whole: The eligibility criteria allowed prior anti-PD-1, anti-PD-L1 or anti-CTLA-4 therapy, and around 38% had some. Whole-study findings and limits: Low levels of normalized T-cell clonal expansion also appeared in some nonresponders. Partial responders at 0.1-3.0 mg/kg had among the lowest clonal expansion.

A remark on this clone: Its antigen is not identified.

The table came from immunoSEQ multiplex PCR; TCRdb's copy has only in-frame clones and leaves some out. This sample carries roughly 70,000 clones, approximately 80% of them seen once, and the ten largest clones take approximately 1%. Patients were excluded for autoimmune disease history or systemic immunosuppression. Per the germline V gene, CDR1 is SEHNR and CDR2 is FQNEAQ (reference sequence). V gave up 5 bases and J gave up 6 bases, with 9 bases separating them. This CDR3 has 12 amino acids. The receptor was isolated from an adult with an advanced solid tumor such as melanoma, head and neck, liver or kidney cancer. This sample comprised CD4+ or CD8+ T cells sorted from blood, obtained in a trial of the OX40 agonist ivuxolimab. The chain links TRBV7-9 to TRBJ2-3; D ambiguous. CDR3 sequence reads: CASSLRTDTQYF. Here the CDR3 DNA reads TGTGCCAGCAGCCTACGGACGGATACGCAGTATTTT.